One and the same sample provided the 32 T cell receptor beta chains below, sequenced in a study of T cell changes during pregnancy in multiple sclerosis. Clones were read by immunoSEQ multiplex PCR, and TCRdb kept only the in-frame ones, dropping some. The sample carries about 100,000 clones, over 85% recorded once. Source: peripheral blood, taken in the second trimester of pregnancy. These receptor sequences come from a female donor with multiple sclerosis, enrolled in a pregnancy study.

This clone was recorded only once. This chain links TRBV18 with TRBJ1-2; TRBD1 matches 9 bases. The CDR3 runs 15 residues. Germline loops: CDR1 KGHSH, CDR2 LQKENI. V lost 2 bases, J lost 5 bases, and 6 bases stayed unmatched. The CDR3 nucleotides read TGTGCCAGCTCACCAATACAGGGGGCGGAATATGGCTACACCTTC. It is translated as CASSPIQGAEYGYTF.

The chain employs TRBV18 and TRBJ2-7; 9 nucleotides align to TRBD1. V shed 3 bases, J shed 0 bases, and the junction held 3 bases outside the gene matches. From germline, CDR1 is KGHSH and CDR2 LQKENI. This CDR3 spans 15 amino acids. CDR3 in DNA: TGTGCCAGCTCACCCGGGACAGGGAGCTCCTACGAGCAGTACTTC. It encodes CASSPGTGSSYEQYF.

This clone has a handful of counts. The chain carries TRBV9 and TRBJ2-7; D not certain. Germline loops: CDR1 SGDLS, CDR2 YYNGEE. The V end was cut by 4 bases, the J end by 2 bases, with 13 bases between. This CDR3 comprises 14 residues. CDR3 protein: CASSTDTVAYEQYF. The CDR3 region has the DNA TGTGCCAGCAGCACAGACACCGTGGCCTACGAGCAGTACTTC.

This rearrangement joins TRBV10-3 to TRBJ2-3; tentatively, D is TRBD2 (5 bases). V was cut by 2 bases and J by 0 bases, with 12 bases left in between. The CDR3 consists of 16 residues. Per germline, CDR1 ENHRY and CDR2 SYGVKD. The CDR3 sequence: CAISEAEVLSTDTQYF. In DNA, the CDR3 is TGTGCCATCAGTGAGGCGGAGGTGCTGAGCACAGATACGCAGTATTTT.

V is TRBV6-6 and J is TRBJ2-7, with 9 bases that match TRBD1. Germline trimming cut 2 bases from V and 3 bases from J; bases unmatched to any gene: 8. The germline V gene has CDR1 MNHNY and CDR2 SVGAGI (reference sequence). CDR3 size: 16 residues. The CDR3, as DNA: TGTGCCAGCAGTTACAGTGACAGGGGGGCGATCTACGAGCAGTACTTC. It encodes CASSYSDRGAIYEQYF.

The gene calls are TRBV2 and TRBJ2-7, with D possibly being TRBD1 (5 bases). The CDR3 has 15 residues. The V end was cut by 1 base, the J end by 0 bases, with 10 bases between. The germline CDR1 and CDR2 sequences are SNHLY and FYNNEI. The CDR3 is CASSEGYRFSYEQYF. DNA for the CDR3: TGTGCCAGCAGTGAAGGTTACAGGTTCTCCTACGAGCAGTACTTC.

This sequence joins TRBV19 and TRBJ2-2, with a possible D match to TRBD2 (5 bases). This CDR3 spans 13 amino acids. Trimming removed 2 bases at V and 6 bases at J, with 7 bases between. The germline V gene has CDR1 LNHDA and CDR2 SQIVND (reference sequence). CDR3 amino acids: CASSIQDSGELFF. The DNA for the CDR3 is TGTGCCAGTAGTATACAGGACTCCGGGGAGCTGTTTTTT. The variable domain in full, completed from reference TRBV19 and TRBJ2-2, reads DGGITQSPKYLFRKEGQNVTLSCEQNLNHDAMYWYRQDPGQGLRLIYYSQIVNDFQKGDIAEGYSVSREKKESFPLTVTSAQKNPTAFYLCASSIQDSGELFFGEGSRLTVL.

The chain combines TRBV30 with TRBJ2-7; TRBD1 matches 8 bases. Unmatched junction bases numbered 3, after V lost 0 bases and J lost 5 bases. Germline V gene lookup returns CDR1 GTSNPN and CDR2 SVGIG (reference sequence). The CDR3 has 13 amino acids. The CDR3, as DNA: TGTGCCTGGAGTGTTGGACAGGGAAACGAGCAGTACTTC. Protein: CAWSVGQGNEQYF.

The chain links TRBV18 to TRBJ2-2, with 9 bases identical to TRBD1. The CDR3 runs to 14 residues. CDR1 is KGHSH, CDR2 LQKENI, per germline. The junction had 6 bases not matched to a gene; V was cut back by 0 bases and J by 13 bases. The CDR3 is CASSPPGQGTWLFF. CDR3 coding DNA: TGTGCCAGCTCACCACCGGGACAGGGAACTTGGCTGTTTTTT.

The chain recombines TRBV5-4 with TRBJ2-1; D call uncertain. Trimming took 3 bases from V and 10 from J, leaving 17 bases between them. The CDR3 length is 14 residues. Germline V gene lookup returns CDR1 SGHNT and CDR2 YYREEE (reference sequence). The CDR3 DNA reads as TGTGCCAGCAGCTCCCCTAGGTCGGCTAACGAGCAGTTCTTC. Its translation: CASSSPRSANEQFF.

The chain combines TRBV9 with TRBJ1-1, with D maybe TRBD1 (6 bases). Trimming took 6 bases from V and 0 from J, leaving 15 bases between them. Germline values: CDR1 SGDLS, CDR2 YYNGEE. The CDR3 sequence is 15 residues long. CDR3 region: CASNPLGGLNTEAFF. For the CDR3, the DNA is TGTGCCAGCAACCCTCTAGGGGGACTGAACACTGAAGCTTTCTTT.

The rearrangement joins TRBV5-4 to TRBJ1-1; the D is unclear. Germline V gene sequence: CDR1 SGHNT, CDR2 YYREEE (reference sequence). Trimming cost V 0 bases and J 0 bases, with 6 bases left between them. This CDR3 is 14 amino acids long. The CDR3 is CASSLEQMNTEAFF. CDR3 bases: TGTGCCAGCAGCTTGGAACAGATGAACACTGAAGCTTTCTTT.

The gene calls are TRBV9 and TRBJ1-6; D unclear. Trimming took off 3 bases at V and 5 bases at J, with 9 bases between the two ends. Germline V lookup: CDR1 SGDLS, CDR2 YYNGEE. This CDR3 is 14 amino acids long. CDR3 sequence: CASSATHDNSPLHF. The CDR3 DNA reads TGTGCCAGCAGCGCGACACATGATAATTCACCCCTCCACTTT.

This chain uses TRBV11-2 with TRBJ2-3; tentative D call: TRBD1 (5 bases). V was cut by 5 bases and J by 5 bases, with 20 bases left in between. This CDR3 has 16 residues. The germline gives CDR1 SGHAT, CDR2 FQNNGV. The CDR3 here is CASSKWGPTQVDTQYF. The CDR3 coding sequence is TGTGCCAGCAGCAAATGGGGCCCAACCCAGGTAGATACGCAGTATTTT.

The chain is built from TRBV5-1 and TRBJ1-4, with D possibly TRBD1 on 5 matching bases. Between the trimmed V and J ends, which lost 4 bases and 8 bases, there was a span of 15 bases. From germline, CDR1 is SGHRS and CDR2 YFSETQ. This CDR3 region has 14 residues. CDR3 amino acids: CASSREGRLEKLFF. The CDR3 DNA reads as TGCGCCAGCAGCCGGGAGGGGCGGCTCGAAAAACTGTTTTTT.

V usage is TRBV4-1 and J usage is TRBJ2-3; a weak D match, TRBD1 (5 bases). The CDR3 is 13 amino acids. Germline V CDR1 and CDR2: MGHRA, YSYEKL. The germline V and J ends were trimmed by 4 bases and 6 bases, with 11 bases remaining between them. CDR3 sequence reads: CASSPTWGDTQYF. The DNA for the CDR3 is TGCGCCAGCAGCCCTACCTGGGGCGATACGCAGTATTTT.

This rearrangement joins TRBV14 to TRBJ2-3, with TRBD1 as a possible D gene (6 bases). Germline CDR1 is SGHDN and CDR2 is FVKESK. There are 14 residues in the CDR3. V was shortened by 4 bases and J by 6 bases, with 14 bases between the two germline ends. The CDR3 DNA reads as TGTGCCAGCAGCCGTCGACAGGCCGCGGATACGCAGTATTTT. Translation gives CASSRRQAADTQYF.

The rearrangement links TRBV5-5 to TRBJ1-3; D is ambiguous. The CDR3 totals 14 residues. The germline V and J ends were trimmed by 4 bases and 0 bases, with 8 bases remaining between them. Germline V lookup: CDR1 SGHKS, CDR2 YYEKEE (reference sequence). CDR3 in amino acids: CASSETGSGNTIYF. CDR3 in DNA: TGTGCCAGCAGCGAAACGGGCTCTGGAAACACCATATATTTT.

The chain combines TRBV5-1 with TRBJ1-6; tentative D call: TRBD1 (6 bases). The germline V gene has CDR1 SGHRS and CDR2 YFSETQ. V was clipped by 4 bases and J by 7 bases, with 18 bases between them. CDR3 size: 16 residues. The CDR3 region is CASSVFSYRDNSPLHF. DNA of the CDR3: TGCGCCAGCAGCGTATTCTCATACAGGGACAATTCACCCCTCCACTTT. Full variable domain (remainder filled in from reference TRBV5-1 and TRBJ1-6): KAGVTQTPRYLIKTRGQQVTLSCSPISGHRSVSWYQQTPGQGLQFLFEYFSETQRNKGNFPGRFSGRQFSNSRSEMNVSTLELGDSALYLCASSVFSYRDNSPLHFGNGTRLTVT.

This clone has just one count. The V call is TRBV27, the J call TRBJ1-5, with a weak D call TRBD1 (6 bases). The CDR3 extends over 16 amino acids. The V gene lost 1 base and the J gene lost 0 bases, with 10 bases spanning the gap. Germline values: CDR1 MNHEY, CDR2 SMNVEV (reference sequence). The CDR3 sequence: CASSLLGGNSNQPQHF. The CDR3 DNA sequence: TGTGCCAGCAGTTTATTAGGGGGAAATAGCAATCAGCCCCAGCATTTT.

This clone was picked up a small number of times. The V gene is TRBV2, the J gene TRBJ2-5; the match to TRBD2 covers 8 bases. Losses at the gene ends were 4 bases for V and 4 bases for J; bases not matched to a gene: 8. This CDR3 comprises 15 residues. Germline CDR1 and CDR2: SNHLY and FYNNEI. The CDR3 DNA reads TGTGCCAGCAGTGTCCGGTCGGGGGGGAGAGAGACCCAGTACTTC. Translated: CASSVRSGGRETQYF.

The J gene is TRBJ1-3, the V gene TRBV2; no firm D call. This CDR3 is built from 13 residues. The V end was cut by 3 bases, the J end by 8 bases, with 11 bases between. The V gene's germline CDR1 is SNHLY and CDR2 FYNNEI. The CDR3 sequence is CASSDGRMDTIYF. The CDR3 DNA follows: TGTGCCAGCAGTGACGGGAGGATGGACACCATATATTTT. The complete variable domain, with remaining parts taken from reference TRBV2 and TRBJ1-3, reads EPEVTQTPSHQVTQMGQEVILRCVPISNHLYFYWYRQILGQKVEFLVSFYNNEISEKSEIFDDQFSVERPDGSNFTLKIRSTKLEDSAMYFCASSDGRMDTIYFGEGSWLTVV.

V and J are TRBV7-9 and TRBJ2-7; the D gene is possibly TRBD1 (8 bases). CDR1 is SEHNR and CDR2 is FQNEAQ in the germline V gene (reference sequence). The germline V and J ends were trimmed by 4 bases and 3 bases, with 16 bases remaining between them. The CDR3 extends over 15 amino acids. The CDR3 DNA is TGTGCCAGCAGCTCCCCCCACAGGGGGGGCTACGAGCAGTACTTC. It translates to CASSSPHRGGYEQYF.

This chain joins TRBV9 and TRBJ1-3; D is unclear. This CDR3 is built from 13 residues. Looked up from germline, CDR1 is SGDLS and CDR2 is YYNGEE. V was cut by 7 bases and J by 2 bases, with 10 bases left in between. The CDR3 loop reads CASSLRPGNTIYF. CDR3 DNA sequence: TGTGCCAGCTCCCTGCGGCCTGGAAACACCATATATTTT.

This chain connects TRBV14 to TRBJ2-5, with 8 bases lining up with TRBD2. This CDR3 spans 16 amino acids. The germline CDR1 and CDR2 sequences are SGHDN and FVKESK. V shed 4 bases, J shed 3 bases, and the junction held 10 bases outside the gene matches. The CDR3 coding sequence is TGTGCCAGCAGCCTACCCCCTAGCGGGCCTAAAGAGACCCAGTACTTC. Amino acids: CASSLPPSGPKETQYF.

The V and J genes are TRBV11-2 and TRBJ1-2; a possible D gene is TRBD1 (5 bases). V was clipped by 3 bases and J by 4 bases, with 9 bases between them. Germline CDR1 SGHAT, CDR2 FQNNGV. The CDR3 is made up of 13 amino acids. The CDR3, as DNA: TGTGCCAGCAGCTTTCAGGGAAGCTATGGCTACACCTTC. Translating gives CASSFQGSYGYTF.

The rearrangement joins TRBV6-1 to TRBJ2-5, with D unclear. This CDR3 is 11 amino acids long. Germline CDR1 and CDR2: MNHNS and SASEGT. The V and J ends lost 5 bases and 2 bases respectively, with 3 bases between them. The CDR3 protein is CASSPQETQYF. CDR3 nucleotide sequence: TGTGCCAGCAGTCCACAAGAGACCCAGTACTTC.

The chain carries TRBV7-8 and TRBJ1-1; D might be TRBD1 (5 bases). This CDR3 contains 12 residues. Deletions cut 5 bases from V and 4 bases from J, with 8 bases between. Germline CDR1 is SGHVS and CDR2 is FQNEAQ. CDR3: CASSGGTTEAFF. The DNA of the CDR3 is TGTGCCAGCAGCGGGGGGACCACTGAAGCTTTCTTT.

J is TRBJ2-7 and V is TRBV30, with 7 positions matching TRBD2. Germline V lookup: CDR1 GTSNPN, CDR2 SVGIG (reference sequence). The CDR3 runs to 16 residues. V shed 4 bases and J 6 bases; nucleotides not matched to a gene: 18. CDR3 bases: TGTGCCTGGAACATGGCGGGAGTATGGGACGGGGGCGAGCAGTACTTC. Its translation: CAWNMAGVWDGGEQYF.

The rearrangement uses TRBV10-3 and TRBJ2-3, with 10 bases aligning to TRBD1. V gave up 2 bases and J gave up 2 bases; unmatched junction bases: 7. The CDR3 loop spans 17 amino acids. Germline V gives CDR1 ENHRY, CDR2 SYGVKD. The chain's CDR3 is CAISEPPGQGFTDTQYF. CDR3 DNA: TGTGCCATCAGTGAGCCCCCGGGACAGGGGTTCACAGATACGCAGTATTTT.

V gene TRBV2 combines with J gene TRBJ1-2; no clear D gene. The CDR3 extends over 13 amino acids. Trimming removed 7 bases at V and 0 bases at J, with 9 bases between. Germline CDR1 SNHLY, CDR2 FYNNEI. The CDR3 bases are TGTGCCAGCAAAACATCAGCTAACTATGGCTACACCTTC. This sequence encodes CASKTSANYGYTF.

J is TRBJ1-4 and V is TRBV5-6; D is unclear. CDR1 is SGHDT and CDR2 is YYEEEE in the germline V gene. This CDR3 has 15 residues. The V gene lost 3 bases and the J gene lost 5 bases, with 14 bases spanning the gap. In DNA, the CDR3 is TGTGCCAGCAGCTCCCCCGGGAGACTCAATGAAAAACTGTTTTTT. The encoded protein is CASSSPGRLNEKLFF.